One TCR beta chain is described in this entry. This entry comes from a study of blood T cell repertoires in COVID-19. About the research overall: The United States, Italy and Spain were the sources of the acute and convalescent COVID-19 samples.

The germline V gene has CDR1 GTSNPN and CDR2 SVGIG (reference sequence). V shed 3 bases, J shed 6 bases, and the junction held 11 bases outside the gene matches. The CDR3 spans 15 residues. In the authors' workflow: The authors estimated nucleated cell counts from reference gene primer amplification. Produced via immunoSEQ multiplex PCR; TCRdb's table is partial and in-frame only. That table is the source of V, J and clone size, and D and trimming were worked out from the DNA. The table records under 85,000 clones, around 83% of them present only once. The specimen was peripheral blood. The source is a man aged 45-65 years with acute or convalescent COVID-19. This chain joins TRBV30 and TRBJ2-1; TRBD1 matches 7 bases. The CDR3 bases are TGTGCCTGGAGGGGTAGACAGGGAAGTTTCAATGAGCAGTTCTTC. Translation gives CAWRGRQGSFNEQFF. The full variable domain, completed using reference TRBV30 and TRBJ2-1, is SQTIHQWPATLVQPVGSPLSLECTVEGTSNPNLYWYRQAAGRGLQLLFYSVGIGQISSEVPQNLSASRPQDRQFILSSKKLLLSDSGFYLCAWRGRQGSFNEQFFGPGTRLTVL.